The clone carrying this T cell receptor (beta chain) was observed a handful of times. Using its own MiXCR run on the 5' RACE reads, TCRdb lists one record per CDR3 protein. The top ten clones hold just under 3% of a sample with roughly 69,000 distinct CDR3 sequences, about 22% of them seen once. Per the germline V gene, CDR1 is SNHLY and CDR2 is FYNNEI. The CDR3 sequence is 15 residues long. Trimming shortened V by 6 bases and J by 6 bases, and 17 bases separated the two germline ends. The chain recombines TRBV2 with TRBJ2-2; D may be TRBD2 (6 bases). Sequencing input: memory CD4+ T cells sorted from a lymph node. Noted subset: memory CD4+ T cells, CD4+CD45RO+CD25-. The sequence was obtained from a female donor with breast cancer. The DNA of the CDR3 is TGTGCCAGCAGCGCAGAACGGGAGATATCCGGGGAGCTGTTTTTT. Translating gives CASSAEREISGELFF. Based on the CDR3 plus reference TRBV2 and TRBJ2-2, the full variable domain is EPEVTQTPSHQVTQMGQEVILRCVPISNHLYFYWYRQILGQKVEFLVSFYNNEISEKSEIFDDQFSVERPDGSNFTLKIRSTKLEDSAMYFCASSAEREISGELFFGEGSRLTVL.